These 14 T cell receptor beta chains share one sample of origin, sequenced in a study of cytomegalovirus exposure and HLA in healthy donors. PCR was performed using 60 Vbeta and 13 Jbeta primers. Some clones are missing from TCRdb's copy, which holds only in-frame ones; the method was immunoSEQ multiplex PCR. Altogether 95,000 to 100,000 clones are present, around 76% being singletons, with the ten largest covering 8% to 9%. The sequencing input was PBMCs. All receptors come from a human donor in good health.

V is TRBV7-8 and J is TRBJ2-7; D is undetermined. Germline V gene data show CDR1 as SGHVS and CDR2 as FQNEAQ. The V and J ends lost 2 bases and 5 bases respectively, with 7 bases between them. The CDR3 runs to 12 residues. The CDR3 nucleotides read TGTGCCAGCAGCTTAATACTGCACGAGCAGTACTTC. Translating gives CASSLILHEQYF.

The chain has TRBV27 and TRBJ1-1; 9 bases line up with TRBD1. CDR1 and CDR2 from the germline V gene are MNHEY and SMNVEV (reference sequence). The ends lost 10 bases at V and 4 bases at J; junction bases unmatched: 7. This CDR3 is 13 amino acids long. Written as DNA, the CDR3 is TGTGCCATCCACAGGGGGCCGGGCACTGAAGCTTTCTTT. This sequence encodes CAIHRGPGTEAFF.

The chain is built from TRBV10-3 and TRBJ2-1, with 12 bases lining up with TRBD2. J was trimmed by 8 bases and V by 4 bases; bases with no gene match: 21. The CDR3 sequence is 20 residues long. The V gene's germline CDR1 is ENHRY and CDR2 SYGVKD. The CDR3 nucleotides are TGTGCCATCAGTGGTTCCCTGACAGCTAGCGGGAGGGCCAGTATCCATGAGCAGTTCTTC. Translated: CAISGSLTASGRASIHEQFF.

This clone was seen once. The chain links TRBV27 to TRBJ2-7, with TRBD2 as a possible D gene (5 bases). In germline, CDR1 is MNHEY, CDR2 SMNVEV (reference sequence). CDR3 size: 16 residues. The germline V and J ends were trimmed by 2 bases and 0 bases, with 14 bases remaining between them. CDR3 sequence reads: CASSLDPGLTSYEQYF. Written as DNA, the CDR3 is TGTGCCAGCAGTTTAGATCCTGGACTGACCTCCTACGAGCAGTACTTC.

The gene calls are TRBV5-4 and TRBJ2-5; D uncertain. There are 11 residues in the CDR3. Germline CDR1 reads SGHNT; CDR2 reads YYREEE (reference sequence). V was trimmed by 3 bases and J by 4 bases, leaving 4 bases between them. CDR3 in DNA: TGTGCCAGCAGCTCCCTAGAGACCCAGTACTTC. Encoded protein: CASSSLETQYF.

V and J are TRBV27 and TRBJ1-6; 9 bases align to TRBD1. Germline assignment: CDR1 MNHEY and CDR2 SMNVEV (reference sequence). There are 16 residues in the CDR3. The V segment lost 2 bases and the J segment 9 bases; nucleotides outside the gene matches: 8. The chain's CDR3 is CASSLGRTGVASPLHF. The CDR3 DNA is TGTGCCAGCAGTTTAGGCAGGACAGGGGTGGCTTCACCCCTCCACTTT.

The V call is TRBV11-2, the J call TRBJ2-3; the match to TRBD2 covers 8 bases. This CDR3 region has 16 residues. J gave up 3 bases and V 5 bases, and 10 bases lay outside the gene matches. From germline, CDR1 is SGHAT and CDR2 FQNNGV. CDR3 DNA: TGTGCCAGCAGCCCCCGACTAGCGCCCAGGACAGATACGCAGTATTTT. Amino acid sequence: CASSPRLAPRTDTQYF.

The chain carries TRBV4-1 and TRBJ1-4; no definite D call. V was trimmed by 0 bases and J by 7 bases, leaving 12 bases between them. Germline-derived CDR1 and CDR2 are MGHRA and YSYEKL. There are 15 residues in the CDR3. In nucleotides, the CDR3 is TGCGCCAGCAGCCAAGATCTAGGTACGGTTGAAAAACTGTTTTTT. This gives the protein CASSQDLGTVEKLFF.

The sample holds one count of this clone. This chain uses TRBV2 with TRBJ1-1; 9 bases align to TRBD1. The CDR3 has 16 residues. The trim removed 6 bases at V and 6 bases at J, leaving 14 bases unmatched. Per the germline V gene, CDR1 is SNHLY and CDR2 is FYNNEI. This chain's CDR3 is CASSARDVRQGAEAFF. CDR3 DNA: TGTGCCAGCAGCGCAAGAGACGTGAGACAGGGGGCTGAAGCTTTCTTT.

The rearrangement joins TRBV6-5 to TRBJ2-2, with a possible D match to TRBD1 (6 bases). Germline V lookup: CDR1 MNHEY, CDR2 SVGAGI. There are 13 residues in the CDR3. V was clipped by 7 bases and J by 7 bases, with 13 bases between them. The CDR3 DNA follows: TGTGCCAGCACGAGGGGGAATGGCGGGGAGCTGTTTTTT. Encoded protein: CASTRGNGGELFF.

This clone was found once. V and J are TRBV29-1 and TRBJ2-7; TRBD1 matches at 9 bases. This CDR3 is 14 amino acids long. After removal of 4 bases from V and 3 bases from J, the junction contained 7 bases not matched to a gene. Germline CDR1 reads SQVTM; CDR2 reads ANQGSEA. DNA of the CDR3: TGCAGCGTTGCTCCCAGGACAGGGGACTACGAGCAGTACTTC. Encoded protein: CSVAPRTGDYEQYF.

The J gene is TRBJ2-3, the V gene TRBV5-6, with unresolved D. In germline, CDR1 is SGHDT, CDR2 YYEEEE. The V and J ends lost 4 bases and 0 bases respectively, with 12 bases between them. The CDR3 sequence is 15 residues long. The CDR3 DNA follows: TGTGCCAGCAGCCCGAACGCCGGGAGCACAGATACGCAGTATTTT. Amino acid sequence: CASSPNAGSTDTQYF.

The CDR3 DNA is TGTGCCAGCAGCGTAGTGGGAGACTTGAACACTGAAGCTTTCTTT. This codes for CASSVVGDLNTEAFF. This chain uses TRBV9 with TRBJ1-1; the D is unclear. V lost 0 bases and J 0 bases, leaving 9 bases between the germline ends. CDR1 SGDLS and CDR2 YYNGEE come from the germline V gene. CDR3 length equals 15 residues.

The chain links TRBV5-1 to TRBJ2-5; 10 nucleotides match TRBD2. J was trimmed by 7 bases and V by 4 bases; bases with no gene match: 13. CDR3 length: 16 amino acids. In germline, CDR1 is SGHRS, CDR2 YFSETQ. This chain's CDR3 is CASSPLAGATLGTQYF. The CDR3 nucleotides read TGCGCCAGCAGCCCGCTAGCGGGGGCCACGTTGGGGACCCAGTACTTC.